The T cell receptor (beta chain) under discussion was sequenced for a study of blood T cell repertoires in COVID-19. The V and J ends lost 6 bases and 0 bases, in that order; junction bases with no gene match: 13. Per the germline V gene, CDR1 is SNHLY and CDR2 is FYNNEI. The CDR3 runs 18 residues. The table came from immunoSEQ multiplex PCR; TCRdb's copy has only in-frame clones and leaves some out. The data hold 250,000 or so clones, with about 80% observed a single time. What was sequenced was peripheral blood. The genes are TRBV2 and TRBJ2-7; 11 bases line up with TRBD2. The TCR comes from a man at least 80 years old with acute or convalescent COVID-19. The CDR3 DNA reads TGTGCCAGCAGATCCCCGGGACTAGCGGTCCCTAGCTCCTACGAGCAGTACTTC. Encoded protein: CASRSPGLAVPSSYEQYF.